The rows below give T cell receptor beta chains drawn from one sample of a study of blood T cell repertoires in COVID-19. Method: immunoSEQ multiplex PCR; TCRdb's copy keeps in-frame clones and lacks some. The data hold around 100,000 clones, with approximately 90% observed a single time. Sequenced sample: peripheral blood. These receptors came from an elderly woman with acute or convalescent COVID-19. The conserved cysteine and the conserved F or W are not part of the CDR3 here. Each record gives: V gene, CDR3 protein.

TRBV2	ASSVVENTIY
TRBV11-2	ASSLSAAYEQY
TRBV2	ASSTRDFQTLNEQF
TRBV9	ASSVGQGKHSGNTIY
TRBV19	ASTLGVSEAF
TRBV6-7	ASSPGTGNNEQF
TRBV12-5	ASGTGGTEAF
TRBV5-4	ASKGTGRGEEMAF
TRBV7-8	ASSLGYRGRTRPYGYT
TRBV30	AWGPKTYTYEQY
TRBV15	ATSRDWSGQY
TRBV5-8	ASSQGPDRGYYNEQF
TRBV5-6	ASRTRGSGGTGELF
TRBV12-3/TRBV12-4	ASSFAGGLEQY
TRBV5-6	ASSSEGTGGAYGYT
TRBV5-1	ASSSTGSSGNTIY
TRBV5-1	ASSLGGTSNQPQH
TRBV5-4	ASSLMVGRGWNTEAF